A single sample is the source of the 29 T cell receptor beta chains below, sequenced in a study of blood T cell repertoires in COVID-19. TCRdb keeps only in-frame clones here, not all; method: immunoSEQ multiplex PCR. This table has around 70,000 clones, more than 75% appearing once. Sequenced material: peripheral blood. These TCRs come from a human donor in a cohort sampled during active COVID-19.

This sequence joins TRBV24-1 and TRBJ1-2; D call uncertain. The germline V gene encodes CDR1 KGHDR and CDR2 SFDVKD. Between the trimmed V and J ends, which lost 7 bases and 5 bases, there was a span of 10 bases. This CDR3 is built from 12 residues. For the CDR3, the DNA is TGTGCCACCAGCCGCTCCGCGTATGGCTACACCTTC. Its translation: CATSRSAYGYTF.

V and J are TRBV5-4 and TRBJ1-2, with 8 bases fitting TRBD1. Trimming cost V 5 bases and J 5 bases; bases outside gene matches: 17. The germline gives CDR1 SGHNT, CDR2 YYREEE (reference sequence). This CDR3 is built from 17 residues. The CDR3 bases are TGTGCCAGCAGTTATTTAACGGGGGGACAGGCAGTTTATGGCTACACCTTC. It specifies CASSYLTGGQAVYGYTF.

This clone has a handful of counts. V and J are TRBV6-2 or TRBV6-3 and TRBJ2-1; D is unclear. Germline V CDR1 and CDR2: MNHEY, SVGEGT. This CDR3 has 14 residues. Trimming pared 2 bases from V and 4 bases from J, leaving 9 bases between. The CDR3 region has the DNA TGTGCCAGCAGTTACGCAATTGAGTACAATGAGCAGTTCTTC. Protein product: CASSYAIEYNEQFF.

The chain uses TRBV28 and TRBJ2-4; D may be TRBD1 (7 bases). From germline, CDR1 is MDHEN and CDR2 SYDVKM. The CDR3 covers 19 residues. V was clipped by 6 bases and J by 0 bases, with 24 bases between them. This chain's CDR3 is CASSPRRQGGGVAKNIQYF. DNA for the CDR3: TGTGCCAGCAGCCCTCGCCGACAGGGAGGAGGGGTAGCCAAAAACATTCAGTACTTC.

The gene calls are TRBV5-1 and TRBJ1-3; 9 positions agree with TRBD1. The J segment lost 0 bases and the V segment lost 3 bases, leaving 4 bases of the junction unmatched. CDR1 and CDR2 from the germline V gene are SGHRS and YFSETQ. The CDR3 consists of 16 residues. CDR3 nucleotide sequence: TGCGCCAGCAGCTATGACAGGGGGTCCTCTGGAAACACCATATATTTT. It translates to CASSYDRGSSGNTIYF.

The chain uses TRBV5-6 and TRBJ2-2; TRBD2 agrees at 8 bases. CDR1 SGHDT and CDR2 YYEEEE come from the germline V gene. This CDR3 spans 16 amino acids. With 0 bases clipped from V and 5 bases from J, the junction kept 6 bases outside the gene matches. CDR3 sequence reads: CASSLAGGAGTGELFF. The CDR3 DNA is TGTGCCAGCAGCTTGGCCGGGGGGGCAGGTACCGGGGAGCTGTTTTTT.

This clone came up a few times. V usage is TRBV19 and J usage is TRBJ1-6; D uncertain. This CDR3 is built from 13 residues. V lost 3 bases and J 8 bases, leaving 8 bases between the germline ends. Germline V gives CDR1 LNHDA, CDR2 SQIVND (reference sequence). The CDR3 region has the DNA TGTGCCAGTAGTATTCAGGAAGATTCACCCCTCCACTTT. It encodes CASSIQEDSPLHF.

V and J are TRBV11-3 and TRBJ2-3; possible D gene TRBD1, 6 bases. The V end was cut by 1 base, the J end by 0 bases, with 8 bases between. CDR1 and CDR2 (germline): SGHNT, YENEEA. The CDR3 is 15 amino acids. The CDR3 DNA follows: TGTGCCAGCAGCTTAGGACAGGCTAGCACAGATACGCAGTATTTT. It is translated as CASSLGQASTDTQYF. The full variable domain, in which reference TRBV11-3 and TRBJ2-3 provide the parts outside the CDR3, is EAGVVQSPRYKIIEKKQPVAFWCNPISGHNTLYWYLQNLGQGPELLIRYENEEAVDDSQLPKDRFSAERLKGVDSTLKIQPAELGDSAVYLCASSLGQASTDTQYFGPGTRLTVL.

The chain recombines TRBV6-6 with TRBJ1-5, with D unclear. V lost 8 bases and J lost 7, with 18 bases in between. This CDR3 region has 14 residues. CDR1 is MNHNY and CDR2 is SVGAGI in the germline V gene (reference sequence). CDR3 DNA sequence: TGTGCCAGCGGACCGGAGGGTAATAGGCAGCCCCAGCATTTT. Residues: CASGPEGNRQPQHF.

The V call is TRBV10-3, the J call TRBJ2-3, with 12 bases that match TRBD2. The CDR3 contains 14 residues. Germline CDR1 is ENHRY and CDR2 is SYGVKD. V was pared by 6 bases and J by 4 bases, with 2 bases of the junction left unmatched. CDR3 coding DNA: TGTGCCATCAGCCGACTAGCGGGGGCAGATACGCAGTATTTT. This gives the protein CAISRLAGADTQYF.

This sequence joins TRBV18 and TRBJ2-1; weak D call: TRBD1 (7 bases). CDR3 size: 18 residues. Trimming took 1 base from V and 4 from J, leaving 20 bases between them. Looked up from germline, CDR1 is KGHSH and CDR2 is LQKENI. The CDR3 DNA follows: TGTGCCAGCTCACCACGGTTGGGCAGGGGGGTCGCTTACAATGAGCAGTTCTTC. The encoded protein is CASSPRLGRGVAYNEQFF. Complete variable domain (other parts from reference TRBV18 and TRBJ2-1): NAGVMQNPRHLVRRRGQEARLRCSPMKGHSHVYWYRQLPEEGLKFMVYLQKENIIDESGMPKERFSAEFPKEGPSILRIQQVVRGDSAAYFCASSPRLGRGVAYNEQFFGPGTRLTVL.

The V gene is TRBV9, the J gene TRBJ2-3; TRBD2 aligns across 7 bases. The V gene's germline CDR1 is SGDLS and CDR2 YYNGEE. Losses at the gene ends were 4 bases for V and 6 bases for J; bases not matched to a gene: 14. The CDR3 extends over 16 amino acids. The CDR3: CASSPRPSGNSDTQYF. The CDR3 bases are TGTGCCAGCAGCCCCCGACCTAGCGGAAACTCGGATACGCAGTATTTT.

The chain is built from TRBV4-1 and TRBJ1-5, with 7 positions matching TRBD1. The CDR3 sequence is 14 residues long. Germline assignment: CDR1 MGHRA and CDR2 YSYEKL. V dropped 4 bases and J dropped 7; count of bases not matched to a gene: 7. The CDR3 here is CASSPRGDGQPQHF. CDR3 nucleotides: TGCGCCAGCAGCCCCAGGGGGGACGGGCAGCCCCAGCATTTT.

About this clone: The sample has other DNA sequences that encode this CDR3 too. V usage is TRBV6-2 or TRBV6-3 and J usage is TRBJ1-1; no firm D call. Deletions cut 0 bases from V and 4 bases from J, with 6 bases between. Germline values: CDR1 MNHEY, CDR2 SVGEGT. This CDR3 spans 13 amino acids. The CDR3 DNA is TGTGCCAGCAGTTACTCTGGAGGCACTGAAGCTTTCTTT. This translates into CASSYSGGTEAFF.

The CDR3: CASRGNRGQSYNSPLHF. The CDR3 DNA reads as TGTGCCAGCAGGGGGAACAGGGGGCAATCCTATAATTCACCCCTCCACTTT. V is TRBV28 and J is TRBJ1-6, with 9 nucleotides matching TRBD1. The V and J ends lost 6 bases and 1 base, in that order; junction bases with no gene match: 7. The germline V gene has CDR1 MDHEN and CDR2 SYDVKM. The CDR3 is 17 residues long.

The J gene is TRBJ1-2, the V gene TRBV5-6; D may be TRBD1 (6 bases). The CDR3 consists of 13 residues. Germline-derived CDR1 and CDR2 are SGHDT and YYEEEE. Between the trimmed V and J ends, which lost 4 bases and 4 bases, there was a span of 11 bases. CDR3 DNA: TGTGCCAGCAGCCTCGAGGGGGTCTATGGCTACACCTTC. As protein: CASSLEGVYGYTF.

The chain has TRBV30 and TRBJ2-4; perhaps TRBD1 as D (6 bases). Germline V gene sequence: CDR1 GTSNPN, CDR2 SVGIG (reference sequence). The V end lost 5 bases, the J end lost 8 bases, and 10 bases lay between the germline ends. The CDR3 has 11 residues. In DNA, the CDR3 is TGTGCCTGGGACAGGTCTGACATTCAGTACTTC. Amino acids: CAWDRSDIQYF. Together with reference TRBV30 and TRBJ2-4, the CDR3 gives the full variable domain: SQTIHQWPATLVQPVGSPLSLECTVEGTSNPNLYWYRQAAGRGLQLLFYSVGIGQISSEVPQNLSASRPQDRQFILSSKKLLLSDSGFYLCAWDRSDIQYFGAGTRLSVL.

Here the CDR3 reads CASSLAHGTGKYEQYF. Here the CDR3 DNA reads TGTGCCAGCAGCTTAGCGCATGGGACAGGTAAATACGAGCAGTACTTC. The J gene is TRBJ2-7, the V gene TRBV11-2, with TRBD1 matching over 8 bases. Germline V gene data show CDR1 as SGHAT and CDR2 as FQNNGV. With V trimmed by 1 base and J by 4 bases, 9 bases remained unmatched. The CDR3 contains 16 residues.

This clone was observed once. V and J are TRBV2 and TRBJ2-5; D is ambiguous. Per the germline V gene, CDR1 is SNHLY and CDR2 is FYNNEI. The germline V and J ends were trimmed by 4 bases and 8 bases, with 8 bases remaining between them. This CDR3 is built from 11 residues. The CDR3 region has the DNA TGTGCCAGCAGTGGGCAACTAACCCAGTACTTC. Its protein product is CASSGQLTQYF.

This clone was detected once. The chain joins TRBV6-2 or TRBV6-3 to TRBJ2-4, with 10 bases that match TRBD1. Germline CDR1 is MNHEY and CDR2 is SVGEGT. The J segment lost 1 base and the V segment lost 5 bases, leaving 17 bases of the junction unmatched. CDR3 length equals 20 residues. The CDR3 DNA reads TGTGCCAGCAGTAAAGACGGGACAGGGGATTTACGTTTTGCCAAAAACATTCAGTACTTC. Translation gives CASSKDGTGDLRFAKNIQYF.

The V call is TRBV5-1, the J call TRBJ2-3, with no clear D. CDR1 is SGHRS and CDR2 is YFSETQ in the germline V gene. There are 15 residues in the CDR3. The V and J ends lost 1 base and 1 base respectively, with 10 bases between them. The CDR3 sequence is CASSLLHPGTDTQYF. As DNA, the CDR3 is TGCGCCAGCAGCTTGTTACACCCCGGCACAGATACGCAGTATTTT.

The genes are TRBV5-1 and TRBJ2-2; D is unresolved. This CDR3 contains 14 residues. V shed 10 bases and J shed 1 base, with 14 bases lying between them. Germline V gene lookup returns CDR1 SGHRS and CDR2 YFSETQ. The CDR3 DNA reads as TGCGCCGCTCGCCCATCACTGAACACCGGGGAGCTGTTTTTT. Protein sequence: CAARPSLNTGELFF.

This chain uses TRBV5-4 with TRBJ2-5, with no clear D. This CDR3 comprises 13 residues. V lost 2 bases and J 3 bases, leaving 8 bases between the germline ends. Germline V gene data show CDR1 as SGHNT and CDR2 as YYREEE (reference sequence). CDR3 sequence (DNA): TGTGCCAGCAGCTTTAAGGAGAAAGAGACCCAGTACTTC. It codes for CASSFKEKETQYF.

The gene calls are TRBV2 and TRBJ1-5, with 9 bases lining up with TRBD1. Looked up from germline, CDR1 is SNHLY and CDR2 is FYNNEI. V lost 1 base, J lost 5 bases, and 3 bases stayed unmatched. The CDR3 covers 15 residues. The CDR3 region is CASSEDRGLDQPQHF. Written as DNA, the CDR3 is TGTGCCAGCAGTGAAGACAGGGGGCTAGATCAGCCCCAGCATTTT.

The CDR3 protein is CASSQDKGRGVWSNQPQHF. The CDR3 coding sequence is TGTGCCAGCAGCCAAGATAAAGGACGGGGGGTTTGGAGCAATCAGCCCCAGCATTTT. The genes are TRBV14 and TRBJ1-5, with D possibly matching TRBD1 (5 bases). V lost 0 bases and J 1 base, leaving 19 bases between the germline ends. Per the germline V gene, CDR1 is SGHDN and CDR2 is FVKESK. The CDR3 contains 19 residues.

The gene calls are TRBV7-7 and TRBJ2-2; the D gene is possibly TRBD2 (7 bases). Looked up from germline, CDR1 is SSHAT and CDR2 is FNYEAQ (reference sequence). Between the trimmed V and J ends, which lost 5 bases and 1 base, there was a span of 11 bases. The CDR3 extends over 15 amino acids. CDR3 DNA: TGTGCCAGCAGCAGAGGGGGGGTGAACACCGGGGAGCTGTTTTTT. As protein: CASSRGGVNTGELFF.

The rearrangement links TRBV7-3 to TRBJ2-3; 10 nucleotides line up with TRBD2. Germline CDR1 and CDR2: SGHTA and FQGTGA. This CDR3 contains 15 residues. Trimming at V came to 5 bases and at J to 4 bases, leaving 6 bases not matched to a gene. The CDR3 DNA follows: TGTGCCAGCAGCCCTAGCGGGGGCCCCGCAGATACGCAGTATTTT. Its translation is CASSPSGGPADTQYF.

The chain joins TRBV7-8 to TRBJ2-3; 10 bases agree with TRBD1. The CDR3 has 19 amino acids. J gave up 1 base and V 7 bases, and 17 bases lay outside the gene matches. CDR1 is SGHVS, CDR2 FQNEAQ, per germline. CDR3 DNA: TGTGCCAGCACAGCGCCGGGGGGGACAGGGGCGTGGGGCACAGATACGCAGTATTTT. Residues: CASTAPGGTGAWGTDTQYF.

V and J are TRBV18 and TRBJ1-1; 9 positions match TRBD1. The J segment lost 4 bases and the V segment lost 3 bases, leaving 21 bases of the junction unmatched. This CDR3 contains 20 residues. Germline V CDR1 and CDR2: KGHSH, LQKENI. CDR3 nucleotide sequence: TGTGCCAGCTCACCTAAGATCCTAGGAGGGACAGGGTTGGGGGGCACTGAAGCTTTCTTT. Translating it yields CASSPKILGGTGLGGTEAFF.